Listed below are T cell receptor beta chains from one sample, sequenced in a study of cytomegalovirus exposure and HLA in healthy donors. The data were produced by immunoSEQ multiplex PCR, yet TCRdb's version contains in-frame clones alone and is incomplete. Among 150,000 to 200,000 clones, 87% were seen once, and the ten largest hold 1.4%. The sample consisted of PBMCs. The source is a woman between 25 and 40 years old in good health and CMV-seronegative. CDR3s include the opening cysteine and the closing phenylalanine or tryptophan. A D gene is named only where the DNA matches it firmly. Only part of the rows carry a size: once, few, many, or a class if the clone is expanded.

>TRBJ1-4|.|.|TRBV6-5
TGTGCCAGCAGTTATGAGGGCAATGAAAAACTGTTTTTT
CASSYEGNEKLFF
>TRBJ1-5|.|.|TRBV19
TGTGCCAGTAGTATACAGGGTTACAATCAGCCCCAGCATTTT
CASSIQGYNQPQHF
>TRBJ1-5|TRBD1|.|TRBV5-4
TGTGCCAGCAGAGTTCCGGGACAGGGGGCAGGAGGCAATCAGCCCCAGCATTTT
CASRVPGQGAGGNQPQHF
>TRBJ1-1|.|.|TRBV10-2
TGCGCCAGCAGACGACAGCCTCGAGGCGAAGCTTTCTTT
CASRRQPRGEAFF
>TRBJ2-2|TRBD1|.|TRBV5-1
TGCGCCAGCAGCTTGGCCCGGACAGGCGGGACCGGGGAGCTGTTTTTT
CASSLARTGGTGELFF
>TRBJ2-7|TRBD1|.|TRBV7-9
TGTGCCAGCAGAACGACAGGGGTCGAGCAGTACTTC
CASRTTGVEQYF
>TRBJ2-2|.|.|TRBV27
TGTGCCAGCAGTCTGAGTACCACCGGGGAGCTGTTTTTT
CASSLSTTGELFF
>TRBJ1-5|.|few|TRBV10-3
TGTGCCATCAATAGCGGCATCAATCAGCCCCAGCATTTT
CAINSGINQPQHF
>TRBJ2-5|.|.|TRBV4-1
TGCGCCAGCAGCCAAGATCTGGTGGCAGGGAAAGAGACCCAGTACTTC
CASSQDLVAGKETQYF
>TRBJ2-5|TRBD2|.|TRBV25-1
TGTGCCAGCAAGGTGGCGGGGGTGGAGACCCAGTACTTC
CASKVAGVETQYF
>TRBJ1-5|.|.|TRBV6-5
TGTGCCAGCAGCCCGACAGGAAATAGCAATCAGCCCCAGCATTTT
CASSPTGNSNQPQHF
>TRBJ2-1|TRBD2|.|TRBV5-1
TGCGCCAGCAGCTTGACTAGCGTTCGGTCCTACAATGAGCAGTTCTTC
CASSLTSVRSYNEQFF
>TRBJ1-2|.|.|TRBV30
TGTGCCTGGAGCAGATCCTATGGCTACACCTTC
CAWSRSYGYTF
>TRBJ1-2|.|.|TRBV18
TGTGCCAGCTCACCAAGGAACCTTCAGGGGAACTATGGCTACACCTTC
CASSPRNLQGNYGYTF
>TRBJ2-1|.|.|TRBV6-1
TGTGCCCTGGGTGATCACAGCTCCTACAATGAGCAGTTCTTC
CALGDHSSYNEQFF
>TRBJ1-2|.|.|TRBV4-3
TGCGCCAGCAGCCAAGATTCGACAGATCCTTACTATGGCTACACCTTC
CASSQDSTDPYYGYTF
>TRBJ2-5|TRBD1|.|TRBV27
TGTGCCAGCAGTTTAGGGACAGGGGCAGAGACCCAGTACTTC
CASSLGTGAETQYF
>TRBJ1-3|.|.|TRBV30
TGTGCCTGGAAACCTTACATCTCTGGAAACACCATATATTTT
CAWKPYISGNTIYF
>TRBJ1-4|.|once|TRBV7-7
TGTGCTGTTACTAAAGGAGAAAAACTGTTTTTT
CAVTKGEKLFF
>TRBJ1-5|.|.|TRBV15
TGTGCCACCGGAAGACAGAGTAGCAATCAGCCCCAGCATTTT
CATGRQSSNQPQHF
>TRBJ1-1|TRBD1|.|TRBV5-6
TGTGCCAGCAGCTTTCCCCGGGACAGGGCGAACACTGAAGCTTTCTTT
CASSFPRDRANTEAFF
>TRBJ1-2|TRBD1|.|TRBV6-6
TGTGCCAGCAGCCCCGACAGGGGCGGCGGCTACACCTTC
CASSPDRGGGYTF
>TRBJ2-7|TRBD1|.|TRBV18
TGTGCCAGCTCAACAGGGGACGAGCAGTACTTC
CASSTGDEQYF
>TRBJ2-3|TRBD2|.|TRBV4-1
TGCGCCAGCAGCCAAGATTTTAGTAGCGGGGGCCCTTGGGATACGCAGTATTTT
CASSQDFSSGGPWDTQYF
>TRBJ2-1|.|.|TRBV11-2
TGTGCCAGCAGCTTATATAGAGGGCATGAGCAGTTCTTC
CASSLYRGHEQFF
>TRBJ1-2|.|.|TRBV5-1
TGCGCCAGCAGCTTTAATTGGTCGGTCAGGGGTCCCCCAGGCTACACCTTC
CASSFNWSVRGPPGYTF
>TRBJ1-1|.|.|TRBV4-1
TGCGCCAGCAGCCACCCCCCACCGGGGGAGGTTCTTAACACTGAAGCTTTCTTT
CASSHPPPGEVLNTEAFF
>TRBJ1-2|TRBD1|.|TRBV5-1
TGCGCCAGCAGCGCGGACAGGACAGGAGAAAACTATGGCTACACCTTC
CASSADRTGENYGYTF
>TRBJ2-7|TRBD1|.|TRBV2
TGTGCCAGCACTATCAATACAGGGGTTAACTCCTACGAGCAGTACTTC
CASTINTGVNSYEQYF
>TRBJ2-7|.|.|TRBV5-4
TGTGCCAGCAGCTTGTCCTGGGAGTCCTACGAGCAGTACTTC
CASSLSWESYEQYF
>TRBJ2-1|.|.|TRBV7-7
TGTGCTAGCAGCGATACTAGAAACTCGAACAATGAGCAGTTCTTC
CASSDTRNSNNEQFF
>TRBJ1-2|TRBD1|.|TRBV6-5
TGTGCCAGCAGATCAACAGGGGATTATGGCTACACCTTC
CASRSTGDYGYTF
>TRBJ2-2|TRBD2|.|TRBV7-9
TGTGCCAGCAGCCATAGCCCTAGCGGGGGTTTCGGGGAGCTGTTTTTT
CASSHSPSGGFGELFF
>TRBJ1-1|TRBD1|.|TRBV5-1
TGCGCCAGCAGCCTGGGACAGCCCATTATGGGGCATGGGAACACTGAAGCTTTCTTT
CASSLGQPIMGHGNTEAFF
>TRBJ1-6|.|.|TRBV6-9
TGTGCCAGCAGTTGCCTCAGGGGTCATCGGTCACCCCTCCACTTT
CASSCLRGHRSPLHF
>TRBJ2-7|.|.|TRBV6-1
TGTGCCAGCAGTGTTTTGCCGACCGGGTACGAGCAGTACTTC
CASSVLPTGYEQYF
>TRBJ2-7|.|.|TRBV6-5
TGTGCCAGCAGTCGGGACACCCAGGGCTACGAGCAGTACTTC
CASSRDTQGYEQYF
>TRBJ2-7|.|.|TRBV6-6
TGTGCCAGCAGTTTCACAGACTACCGGGGATACGAGCAGTACTTC
CASSFTDYRGYEQYF
>TRBJ2-7|TRBD1|.|TRBV6-5
TGTGCCAGCAGTTACTCTGGACAGGGTCTCTCCGAGCAGTACTTC
CASSYSGQGLSEQYF
>TRBJ1-4|.|.|TRBV27
TGTGCCAGCAGTTTGTCCGGGTCTGGAAAACTGTTTTTT
CASSLSGSGKLFF
>TRBJ1-1|.|.|TRBV5-6
TGTGCCAGCAGCGGACACCCAAACACTGAAGCTTTCTTT
CASSGHPNTEAFF